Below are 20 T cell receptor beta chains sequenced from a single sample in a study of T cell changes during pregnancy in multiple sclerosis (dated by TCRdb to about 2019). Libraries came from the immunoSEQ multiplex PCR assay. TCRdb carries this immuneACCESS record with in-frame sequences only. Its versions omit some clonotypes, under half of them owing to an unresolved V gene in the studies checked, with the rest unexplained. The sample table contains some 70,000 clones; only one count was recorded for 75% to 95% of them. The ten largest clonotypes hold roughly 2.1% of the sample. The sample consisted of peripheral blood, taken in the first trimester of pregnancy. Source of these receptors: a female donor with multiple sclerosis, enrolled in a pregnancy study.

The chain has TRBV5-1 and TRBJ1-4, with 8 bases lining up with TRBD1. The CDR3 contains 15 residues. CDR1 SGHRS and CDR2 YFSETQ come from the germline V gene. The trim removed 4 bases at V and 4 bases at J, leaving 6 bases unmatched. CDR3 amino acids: CASSIDRGDNEKLFF. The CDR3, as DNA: TGCGCCAGCAGCATCGACAGGGGAGATAATGAAAAACTGTTTTTT.

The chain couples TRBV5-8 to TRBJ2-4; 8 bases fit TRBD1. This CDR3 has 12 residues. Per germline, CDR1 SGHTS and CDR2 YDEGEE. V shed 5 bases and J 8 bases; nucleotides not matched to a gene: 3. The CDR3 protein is CASRPTGDIQYF. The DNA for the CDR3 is TGTGCCAGCAGGCCGACAGGGGACATTCAGTACTTC.

The CDR3 bases are TGTGCCAGCAGCTCCTTAGGTATAGCCGGCACTGAAGCTTTCTTT. Translation gives CASSSLGIAGTEAFF. V gene TRBV7-9 combines with J gene TRBJ1-1; no reliable D call. This CDR3 region has 15 residues. From germline, CDR1 is SEHNR and CDR2 FQNEAQ (reference sequence). Trimming stripped 4 bases from V and 4 bases from J, with 16 bases between.

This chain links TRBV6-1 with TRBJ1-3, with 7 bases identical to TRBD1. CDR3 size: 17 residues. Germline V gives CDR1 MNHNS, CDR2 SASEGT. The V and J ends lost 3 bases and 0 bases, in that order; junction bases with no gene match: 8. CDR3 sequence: CASSDRGFKSSGNTIYF. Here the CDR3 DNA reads TGTGCCAGCAGTGACAGGGGGTTTAAGAGCTCTGGAAACACCATATATTTT.

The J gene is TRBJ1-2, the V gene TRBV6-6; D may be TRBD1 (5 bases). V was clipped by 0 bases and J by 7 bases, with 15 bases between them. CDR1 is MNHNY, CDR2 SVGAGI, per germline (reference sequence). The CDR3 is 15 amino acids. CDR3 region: CASSYSIGPGLGYTF. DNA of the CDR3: TGTGCCAGCAGTTACTCGATAGGCCCAGGGCTTGGCTACACCTTC.

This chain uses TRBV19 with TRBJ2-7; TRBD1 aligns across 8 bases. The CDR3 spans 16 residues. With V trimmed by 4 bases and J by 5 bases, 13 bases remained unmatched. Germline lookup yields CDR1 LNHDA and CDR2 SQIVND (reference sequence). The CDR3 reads CASSTYHRGEVHEQYF. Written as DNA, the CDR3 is TGTGCCAGTAGTACTTACCACAGGGGGGAGGTCCACGAGCAGTACTTC.

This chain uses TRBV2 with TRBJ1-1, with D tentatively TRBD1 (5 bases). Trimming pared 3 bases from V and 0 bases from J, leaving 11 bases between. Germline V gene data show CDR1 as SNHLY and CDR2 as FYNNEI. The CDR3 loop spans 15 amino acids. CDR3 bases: TGTGCCAGCAGTGACCTCAGGGCTCTGAACACTGAAGCTTTCTTT. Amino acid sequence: CASSDLRALNTEAFF.

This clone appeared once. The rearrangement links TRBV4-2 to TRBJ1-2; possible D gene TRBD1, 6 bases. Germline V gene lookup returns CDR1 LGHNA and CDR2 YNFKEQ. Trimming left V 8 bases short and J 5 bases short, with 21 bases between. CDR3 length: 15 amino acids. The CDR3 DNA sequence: TGTGCCAGCCACGAGGGGCCAGGGGCTGGGTATGGCTACACCTTC. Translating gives CASHEGPGAGYGYTF.

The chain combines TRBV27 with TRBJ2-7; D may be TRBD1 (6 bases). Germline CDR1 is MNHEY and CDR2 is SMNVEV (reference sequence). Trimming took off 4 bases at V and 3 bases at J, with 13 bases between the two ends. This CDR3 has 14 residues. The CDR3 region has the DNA TGTGCCAGCAGTTACACCGGGACATACTACGAGCAGTACTTC. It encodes CASSYTGTYYEQYF.

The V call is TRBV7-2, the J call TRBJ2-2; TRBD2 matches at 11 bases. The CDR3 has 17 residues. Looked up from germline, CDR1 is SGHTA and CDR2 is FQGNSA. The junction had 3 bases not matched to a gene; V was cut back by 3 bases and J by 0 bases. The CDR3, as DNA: TGTGCCAGCAGCTTCACTAGCGGGGGCGCGAACACCGGGGAGCTGTTTTTT. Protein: CASSFTSGGANTGELFF.

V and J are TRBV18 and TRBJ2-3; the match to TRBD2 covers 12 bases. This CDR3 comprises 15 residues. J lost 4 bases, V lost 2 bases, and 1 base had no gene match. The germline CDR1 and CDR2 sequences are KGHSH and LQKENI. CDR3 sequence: CASSPGLAGSDTQYF. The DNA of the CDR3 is TGTGCCAGCTCACCAGGACTAGCGGGATCAGATACGCAGTATTTT.

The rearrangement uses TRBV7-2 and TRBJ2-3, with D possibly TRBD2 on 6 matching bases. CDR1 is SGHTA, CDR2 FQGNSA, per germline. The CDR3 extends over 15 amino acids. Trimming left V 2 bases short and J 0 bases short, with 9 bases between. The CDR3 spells CASSLRGTSTDTQYF. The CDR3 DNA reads TGTGCCAGCAGCTTACGTGGGACTAGCACAGATACGCAGTATTTT.

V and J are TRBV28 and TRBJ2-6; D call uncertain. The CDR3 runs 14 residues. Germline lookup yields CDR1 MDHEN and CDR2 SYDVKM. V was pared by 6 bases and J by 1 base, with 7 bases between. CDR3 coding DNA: TGTGCCAGCAGCATCCTATCTGGGGCCAACGTCCTGACTTTC. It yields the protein CASSILSGANVLTF.

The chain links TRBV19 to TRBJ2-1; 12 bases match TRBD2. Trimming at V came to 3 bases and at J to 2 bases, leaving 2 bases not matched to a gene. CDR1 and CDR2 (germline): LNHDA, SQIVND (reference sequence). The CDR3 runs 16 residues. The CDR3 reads CASSILAGGPYNEQFF. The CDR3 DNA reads TGTGCCAGTAGTATCCTAGCGGGAGGGCCCTACAATGAGCAGTTCTTC.

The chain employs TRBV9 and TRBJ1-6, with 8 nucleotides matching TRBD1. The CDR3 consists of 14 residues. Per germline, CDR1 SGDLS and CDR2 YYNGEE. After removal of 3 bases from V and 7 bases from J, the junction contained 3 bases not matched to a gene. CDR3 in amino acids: CASSAGTGNSPLHF. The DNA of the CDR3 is TGTGCCAGCAGCGCAGGGACAGGCAATTCACCCCTCCACTTT.

The CDR3 nucleotides are TGTGCCAGCAGTGACCCCTGGGCCAAGCTGCCAGAGACCCAGTACTTC. Its protein product is CASSDPWAKLPETQYF. The chain is built from TRBV28 and TRBJ2-5; D is ambiguous. The germline V gene has CDR1 MDHEN and CDR2 SYDVKM. The CDR3 covers 16 residues. Trimming pared 5 bases from V and 4 bases from J, leaving 20 bases between.

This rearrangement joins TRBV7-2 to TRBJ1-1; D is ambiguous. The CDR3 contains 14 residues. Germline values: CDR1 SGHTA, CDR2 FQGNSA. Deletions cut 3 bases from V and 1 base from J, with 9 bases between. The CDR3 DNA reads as TGTGCCAGCAGCTTGAGAGGCCAGAACACTGAAGCTTTCTTT. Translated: CASSLRGQNTEAFF.

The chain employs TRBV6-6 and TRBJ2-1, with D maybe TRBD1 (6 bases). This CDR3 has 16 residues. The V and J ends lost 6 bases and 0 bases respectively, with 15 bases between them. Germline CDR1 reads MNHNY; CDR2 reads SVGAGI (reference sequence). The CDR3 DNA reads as TGTGCCAGCAGACGACAGGCTCTGAGCTCCTACAATGAGCAGTTCTTC. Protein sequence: CASRRQALSSYNEQFF.

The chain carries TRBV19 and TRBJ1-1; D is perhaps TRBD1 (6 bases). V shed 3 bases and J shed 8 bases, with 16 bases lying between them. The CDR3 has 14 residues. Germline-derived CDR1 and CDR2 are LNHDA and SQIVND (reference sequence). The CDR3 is CASSIRGSSAEAFF. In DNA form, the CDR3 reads TGTGCCAGTAGTATCAGGGGATCATCGGCCGAAGCTTTCTTT.

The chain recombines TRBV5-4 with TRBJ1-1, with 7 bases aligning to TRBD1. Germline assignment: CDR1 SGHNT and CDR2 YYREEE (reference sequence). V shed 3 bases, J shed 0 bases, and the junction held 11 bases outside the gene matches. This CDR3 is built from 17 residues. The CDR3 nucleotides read TGTGCCAGCAGCTCCGGAGCCTGGGACAGTCTGAACACTGAAGCTTTCTTT. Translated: CASSSGAWDSLNTEAFF. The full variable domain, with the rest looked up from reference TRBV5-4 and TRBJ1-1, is ETGVTQSPTHLIKTRGQQVTLRCSSQSGHNTVSWYQQALGQGPQFIFQYYREEENGRGNFPPRFSGLQFPNYSSELNVNALELDDSALYLCASSSGAWDSLNTEAFFGQGTRLTVV.